Shown below are 31 T cell receptor beta chains from a single sample sequenced in a study of CD4 and CD8 cells across lung adenocarcinoma regions. TCRdb passed the PCR reads through MiXCR, listing each CDR3 protein once. Of about 19,000 distinct CDR3 sequences in the sample, around 46% were seen once. Material for sequencing was CD4+ T cells from the margin of a lung tumor. These receptors all come from a male donor with lung adenocarcinoma. The CD4 and CD8 labels of this study may be unreliable.

In this sample, this clonotype turned up a few times. At one boundary the junction diverges from the germline segment, which might be a read error. The chain uses TRBV2 and TRBJ2-7; 8 positions agree with TRBD1. CDR1 and CDR2 (germline): SNHLY, FYNNEI. This CDR3 comprises 11 residues. CDR3 protein: CASRYSGTGRF. The CDR3 DNA reads TGTGCCAGCAGATATTCCGGGACAGGTCGGTTC.

To note about this clonotype: The junction does not match germline at one end; this may be a read error. The chain carries TRBV10-2 and TRBJ2-4; tentative D call: TRBD2 (5 bases). CDR1 is WSHSY and CDR2 is SAAADI in the germline V gene. The CDR3 extends over 14 amino acids. CDR3 sequence (DNA): TGCGGCAGCACGGCGCTGGGAGCCACAAACACTCAGTACTTC. It codes for CGSTALGATNTQYF.

A remark on this clonotype: At one boundary the junction diverges from the germline segment, which might be a read error. This rearrangement joins TRBV12-5 to TRBJ2-1, with 10 bases aligning to TRBD2. The V gene's germline CDR1 is LGHNT and CDR2 FRNRAP. This CDR3 contains 17 residues. This CDR3 is CARGLTHLAGVGNEQFF. The CDR3 coding sequence is TGTGCTAGAGGTTTGACGCACCTAGCGGGAGTAGGCAATGAGCAGTTCTTC.

This clonotype was detected many times. The V call is TRBV7-2, the J call TRBJ2-7, with D perhaps assigned TRBD1 or TRBD2 (5 bases each). V lost 5 bases, J lost 3 bases, and 14 bases lay in between. CDR3 length: 14 residues. Germline values: CDR1 SGHTA, CDR2 FQGNSA. The CDR3 nucleotides are TGTGCCAGCAGCCGGGGACCCGGACGCTACGAGCAGTACTTC. Amino acids: CASSRGPGRYEQYF.

As regards this clonotype: Relative to the germline gene, one junction end is altered; a read error may explain this. The V and J genes are TRBV27 and TRBJ2-5, with 8 bases fitting TRBD1. CDR3 size: 16 residues. Germline V gene lookup returns CDR1 MNHEY and CDR2 SMNVEV (reference sequence). CDR3: CASTVLGTGVKETQYF. CDR3 sequence (DNA): TGTGCCAGCACGGTGCTCGGGACAGGTGTCAAAGAGACCCAGTATTTC.

This chain uses TRBV6-1 with TRBJ1-2; possible D gene TRBD1, 6 bases. The CDR3 is 14 amino acids. CDR1 and CDR2 (germline): MNHNS, SASEGT. Trimming removed 4 bases from V and 6 bases from J, with 15 bases in between. As DNA, the CDR3 is TGTGCCAGCAGTGGTACAGGGTTGGTTGATGGCTACACCTTC. As protein: CASSGTGLVDGYTF.

This clonotype has a handful of counts. The chain couples TRBV3-1 to TRBJ1-2; D is ambiguous. The CDR3 length is 12 residues. Trimming left V 6 bases short and J 7 bases short, with 12 bases between. Germline CDR1 is LGHDT and CDR2 is YNNKEL (reference sequence). CDR3 bases: TGTGCCAGCAGTGATAGGGCGGGTGGCTACACCTTC. It yields the protein CASSDRAGGYTF.

The rearrangement joins TRBV27 to TRBJ2-5, with D perhaps TRBD1 (5 bases). The CDR3 is made up of 14 amino acids. Per germline, CDR1 MNHEY and CDR2 SMNVEV (reference sequence). Trimming took off 4 bases at V and 7 bases at J, with 16 bases between the two ends. This CDR3 reads CASSSHMGPGTQYF. As DNA, the CDR3 is TGTGCCAGCAGTTCTCACATGGGGCCCGGGACCCAGTACTTC.

This clonotype was recorded only once. At one end, the junction sequence differs from germline, possibly due to a read error. The V call is TRBV10-2, the J call TRBJ2-3; D is perhaps TRBD2 (5 bases). CDR3 length: 14 amino acids. Germline CDR1 reads WSHSY; CDR2 reads SAAADI. DNA of the CDR3: TGCGCCAGCAGCCGGGTGGGAGCCGAAAACACGCAGTACTTT. Protein product: CASSRVGAENTQYF.

This clonotype was seen more than once but under ten times. The genes are TRBV11-1 and TRBJ2-1; 8 nucleotides align to TRBD2. The DNA end lines up better with TRBJ2-7; the J call may be wrong. The germline gives CDR1 SGHAT, CDR2 FQDESV (reference sequence). The CDR3 covers 16 residues. CDR3 sequence: CASSPREAGLAYEQYF. For the CDR3, the DNA is TGTGCCAGCAGCCCCCGAGAGGCGGGACTAGCCTACGAGCAGTACTTC.

This sequence joins TRBV4-1 and TRBJ2-4, with TRBD1 matching 7 bases. Germline loops: CDR1 MGHRA, CDR2 YSYEKL. The junction had 10 bases not matched to a gene; V was cut back by 5 bases and J by 0 bases. This CDR3 has 17 residues. Written as DNA, the CDR3 is TGCGCCAGCAGCTCTGGACAGGCAAACTTAGCCAAAAACATTCAGTACTTC. It yields the protein CASSSGQANLAKNIQYF.

This clonotype is categorized as medium-sized (0.01 to 0.1%). Germline is not matched at one junction end, which may reflect a read error. The gene calls are TRBV6-1 and TRBJ2-5; 10 nucleotides align to TRBD2. The CDR3 runs to 13 residues. Germline V lookup: CDR1 MNHNS, CDR2 SASEGT. This CDR3 reads CASSEASGRAEGF. CDR3 coding DNA: TGTGCCAGCAGTGAAGCCAGCGGGAGGGCCGAGGGCTTC.

This clonotype occurred many times. This may arise from a read error, as a much more abundant clone is one base away. The chain links TRBV6-5 to TRBJ2-1; D call uncertain. The assigned J gene may be wrong: the sequence end matches TRBJ2-7 better. Germline assignment: CDR1 MNHEY and CDR2 SVGAGI. The CDR3 runs to 14 residues. CDR3: CASSYSRMYNEQYF. The CDR3 coding sequence is TGTGCCAGCAGTTACAGTAGGATGTACAATGAGCAGTACTTC.

In regard to this clonotype: One end of the junction is discordant with germline, which a read error may explain. CDR3 region: CARGLGAKDMQYF. In DNA form, the CDR3 reads TGTGCCAGGGGTCTGGGAGCCAAAGACATGCAGTACTTT. This chain connects TRBV6-4 to TRBJ2-3; D might be TRBD2 (5 bases). The CDR3 has 13 amino acids. Germline V CDR1 and CDR2: MRHNA, SNTAGT.

This chain connects TRBV7-2 to TRBJ2-1, with 8 bases that match TRBD2. The CDR3 has 16 residues. Germline CDR1 is SGHTA and CDR2 is FQGNSA. V lost 1 base to trimming and J lost 2 bases; unmatched junction nucleotides: 4. The chain's CDR3 is CASSLVVGGAYNEQFF. The CDR3 nucleotides are TGTGCCAGCAGCTTAGTTGTCGGGGGGGCCTACAATGAGCAGTTCTTC. Supplemented by reference TRBV7-2 and TRBJ2-1, the full variable domain reads GAGVSQSPSNKVTEKGKDVELRCDPISGHTALYWYRQSLGQGLEFLIYFQGNSAPDKSGLPSDRFSAERTGGSVSTLTIQRTQQEDSAVYLCASSLVVGGAYNEQFFGPGTRLTVL.

This clonotype has ten or more counts. This chain uses TRBV7-2 with TRBJ2-7; 14 bases are shared with TRBD2. Germline V gives CDR1 SGHTA, CDR2 FQGNSA. Trimming cost V 3 bases and J 1 base; bases outside gene matches: 8. This CDR3 contains 18 residues. CDR3 DNA: TGTGCCAGCAGCTTTCCCGGGACTAGCGGGAGAGGGTCCTACGAGCAGTACTTC. The encoded protein is CASSFPGTSGRGSYEQYF.

The rearrangement links TRBV3-1 to TRBJ2-5, with a tentative D call TRBD2 (5 bases). The J call is uncertain, as TRBJ2-7 better fits the DNA end. The CDR3 is 13 residues long. CDR1 and CDR2 (germline): LGHDT, YNNKEL (reference sequence). The CDR3 is CASSQVGSVEQYF. Written as DNA, the CDR3 is TGTGCCAGCAGCCAAGTGGGGAGTGTCGAGCAGTACTTC.

This clonotype was seen more than once but under ten times. The chain employs TRBV6-5 and TRBJ2-3, with D tentatively TRBD1 (6 bases). V was clipped by 5 bases and J by 4 bases, with 10 bases between them. CDR3 length equals 13 residues. Germline V lookup: CDR1 MNHEY, CDR2 SVGAGI. The CDR3 spells CASSNQGPDTQYF. In DNA, the CDR3 is TGTGCCAGCAGTAACCAGGGGCCAGATACGCAGTATTTT.

The chain combines TRBV6-1 with TRBJ1-5, with 8 bases identical to TRBD1. Trimming cost V 9 bases and J 6 bases; bases outside gene matches: 10. Germline V gene data show CDR1 as MNHNS and CDR2 as SASEGT. This CDR3 contains 14 residues. Here the CDR3 reads CASEQGVKVQPQHF. CDR3 DNA: TGTGCCAGTGAACAGGGGGTTAAAGTTCAGCCCCAGCATTTT.

The chain joins TRBV12-3 or TRBV12-4 to TRBJ2-6; no clear D. The CDR3 has 13 residues. V was clipped by 8 bases and J by 1 base, with 6 bases between them. The chain's CDR3 is CASGSSGANVLTF. CDR3 nucleotide sequence: TGTGCCAGCGGATCATCTGGGGCCAACGTCCTGACTTTC.

CDR3 residues: CASSPGRVRYNEQFF. The CDR3 DNA sequence: TGCGCCAGCAGCCCGGGTAGGGTTCGCTACAATGAGCAGTTCTTC. The V gene is TRBV5-1, the J gene TRBJ2-1; D not certain. The CDR3 extends over 15 amino acids. V lost 4 bases to trimming and J lost 3 bases, with 14 bases between them. Germline CDR1 and CDR2: SGHRS and YFSETQ.

The V gene is TRBV29-1, the J gene TRBJ1-2, with 10 nucleotides matching TRBD1. The CDR3 totals 15 residues. Germline assignment: CDR1 SQVTM and CDR2 ANQGSEA. Unmatched junction bases numbered 10, after V lost 5 bases and J lost 4 bases. CDR3 sequence (DNA): TGCAGCGTTACCCAACTCCGACAGGGGGCCTATGGCTACACCTTC. It encodes CSVTQLRQGAYGYTF.

Many counts were recorded for this clonotype. The chain has TRBV7-6 and TRBJ2-3; D not certain. V lost 0 bases and J lost 3, with 10 bases in between. CDR3 length: 15 amino acids. CDR1 SGHVS and CDR2 FNYEAQ come from the germline V gene. CDR3 in amino acids: CASSLAGFTTDTQYF. The CDR3 bases are TGTGCCAGCAGCTTAGCAGGGTTTACGACAGATACGCAGTATTTT.

This clonotype is labeled as medium-sized. The genes are TRBV6-1 and TRBJ1-4, with 11 bases lining up with TRBD1. This CDR3 is 14 amino acids long. Trimming cost V 7 bases and J 7 bases; bases outside gene matches: 5. Germline V gives CDR1 MNHNS, CDR2 SASEGT. The CDR3 nucleotides read TGTGCCAGCACCGGACAGGGGGCCGGTGAAAAACTGTTTTTT. It codes for CASTGQGAGEKLFF.

Comment on this clonotype: Mismatch with germline at one junction end may stem from a read error. This sequence joins TRBV27 and TRBJ2-3; TRBD1 matches at 7 bases. CDR3 length: 17 amino acids. CDR1 is MNHEY, CDR2 SMNVEV, per germline (reference sequence). CDR3 in DNA: TGTGCCAGCAGTGCGGGCCGACGGGGTCGTGGGACAGATACGCAGTATTTC. This gives the protein CASSAGRRGRGTDTQYF.

Comment on this clonotype: One junction end disagrees with the germline gene, perhaps due to a read error. The rearrangement joins TRBV10-2 to TRBJ2-3; tentatively, D is TRBD1 (7 bases). Germline V gene sequence: CDR1 WSHSY, CDR2 SAAADI. The CDR3 has 14 amino acids. The CDR3 loop reads CGSRGVGAADTQYF. As DNA, the CDR3 is TGCGGCAGCAGGGGGGTGGGAGCCGCAGATACGCAGTATTTC.

Details on this clonotype: The germline gene is not matched at one end of the junction; a read error may be the cause. This chain connects TRBV27 to TRBJ2-4, with D maybe TRBD2 (5 bases). This CDR3 has 15 amino acids. Germline V gene lookup returns CDR1 MNHEY and CDR2 SMNVEV (reference sequence). The CDR3 nucleotides read TGTGCCAGCGGCACGGGGTTGCGAGCCAAAAATATGCAGTACTTT. As protein: CASGTGLRAKNMQYF.

This clonotype is medium-sized. V and J are TRBV6-1 and TRBJ1-4, with D maybe TRBD1 (5 bases). Germline assignment: CDR1 MNHNS and CDR2 SASEGT. CDR3 size: 14 residues. V gave up 3 bases and J gave up 8 bases, with 13 bases separating them. As DNA, the CDR3 is TGTGCCAGCAGTGAGACAGTGAGGGGAGAAAAACTGTTTTTT. Translation: CASSETVRGEKLFF.

The V gene is TRBV6-1, the J gene TRBJ2-1; 10 bases align to TRBD2. The CDR3 is 15 amino acids. Trimming took 6 bases from V and 4 from J; bases not matched to a gene: 6. Germline lookup yields CDR1 MNHNS and CDR2 SASEGT. The CDR3 sequence: CASRSGTSVYNEQFF. CDR3 in DNA: TGTGCCAGCAGATCAGGGACTAGCGTATACAATGAGCAGTTCTTC.

Comments on this clonotype: One end of the junction fails to match germline, which may point to a read error. The gene calls are TRBV10-2 and TRBJ2-4, with D possibly TRBD2 on 6 matching bases. This CDR3 has 14 residues. Per germline, CDR1 WSHSY and CDR2 SAAADI. Written as DNA, the CDR3 is TGCGCCGTCTGGGGACTGTCAGCCACAAACACTCAGTACTTC. Translating gives CAVWGLSATNTQYF.

Many counts were recorded for this clonotype. The rearrangement uses TRBV4-1 and TRBJ2-5; TRBD1 matches 10 bases. The end of the DNA aligns better with TRBJ2-7, so the J call may be wrong. Germline assignment: CDR1 MGHRA and CDR2 YSYEKL. CDR3 size: 15 residues. The CDR3 DNA reads as TGCGCCAGCAGCTTCTCCCGGGACAGGGGTAACGAGCAGTACTTC. Translating gives CASSFSRDRGNEQYF.